These T cell receptor beta chains were read from a single sample in a study of shared T cell receptors in the human thymus. Method: immunoSEQ multiplex PCR; TCRdb's copy keeps in-frame clones and lacks some. Among more than 300,000 clones, 95% were seen once, and the ten largest hold roughly 0.02%. The specimen sequenced was thymocytes. These receptors all come from a human donor. CDR3s include the opening cysteine and the closing phenylalanine or tryptophan. D genes are given only for firm matches. Expanded clones are given a class, and other clones once, few, many or no size at all.

d_gene	j_gene	len	v_gene	abundance	CDR3aa	CDR3nt
-	TRBJ2-1	13	TRBV28	-	CASKLAPYNEQFF	TGTGCCAGCAAGCTGGCCCCCTACAATGAGCAGTTCTTC
-	TRBJ1-1	14	TRBV5-4	-	CAIDEAGTNTEAFF	TGTGCCATCGACGAGGCAGGGACGAACACTGAAGCTTTCTTT
-	TRBJ2-7	11	TRBV29-1	-	CSVEKDYEQYF	TGCAGCGTTGAAAAAGATTACGAGCAGTACTTC
TRBD2	TRBJ2-1	16	TRBV27	-	CASSTTVLAGLDEQFF	TGTGCCAGCAGTACCACCGTCCTAGCGGGATTAGATGAGCAGTTCTTC
TRBD1	TRBJ2-5	16	TRBV4-3	-	CASSQVDPQGKETQYF	TGCGCCAGCAGCCAAGTCGACCCACAGGGGAAAGAGACCCAGTACTTC
TRBD2	TRBJ2-1	15	TRBV13	once	CASSSEVAGGYEQFF	TGTGCCAGCAGCTCGGAGGTAGCCGGGGGGTATGAGCAGTTCTTC
-	TRBJ2-7	16	TRBV11-2	-	CASSLVGSVSSYEQYF	TGTGCCAGCAGCTTAGTTGGGTCGGTCAGCTCCTACGAGCAGTACTTC
-	TRBJ2-7	14	TRBV5-5	once	CASSLRTHLYEQYF	TGTGCCAGCAGCTTAAGGACCCACCTCTACGAGCAGTACTTC
-	TRBJ2-1	14	TRBV27	-	CASTPDGSPHEQFF	TGTGCCAGCACCCCCGACGGGAGTCCACATGAGCAGTTCTTC
TRBD1	TRBJ1-2	17	TRBV6-1	-	CASSEDFGGQDPYGYTF	TGTGCCAGCAGTGAAGATTTTGGGGGACAGGATCCCTATGGCTACACCTTC
TRBD2	TRBJ2-3	15	TRBV5-1	-	CASSLVQRESDTQYF	TGCGCCAGCAGCTTGGTACAGCGGGAGAGCGATACGCAGTATTTT
-	TRBJ2-7	16	TRBV7-9	-	CASSPTSRTPFYEQYF	TGTGCCAGCAGCCCGACTTCCAGAACACCCTTTTACGAGCAGTACTTC
-	TRBJ2-1	17	TRBV7-2	-	CASSPSIVGLVYNEQFF	TGTGCCAGCAGCCCTAGTATTGTTGGTTTGGTTTACAATGAGCAGTTCTTC
TRBD2	TRBJ2-3	18	TRBV11-3	-	CASSLGALAGGGADTQYF	TGTGCCAGCAGCTTAGGGGCCCTAGCGGGAGGCGGGGCAGATACGCAGTATTTT
-	TRBJ2-3	14	TRBV21-1	-	CASTGTSGADTQYF	TGTGCCAGCACCGGGACTAGCGGAGCAGATACGCAGTATTTT
TRBD1	TRBJ1-2	14	TRBV27	-	CAGSRIDRVYGYTF	TGTGCCGGCAGCCGGATCGACAGGGTCTATGGCTACACCTTC
TRBD1	TRBJ2-7	14	TRBV10-3	-	CAIRDRGVSYEQYF	TGTGCCATCAGAGACAGGGGTGTCTCCTACGAGCAGTACTTC
-	TRBJ2-1	15	TRBV6-4	-	CASSEQGRAYNEQFF	TGTGCCAGCAGTGAACAGGGGAGGGCCTACAATGAGCAGTTCTTC
-	TRBJ2-1	14	TRBV27	-	CASSHPRGRDEQFF	TGTGCCAGCAGTCACCCCAGGGGCAGGGATGAGCAGTTCTTC
TRBD2	TRBJ2-1	14	TRBV5-1	-	CASSSGTSATEQFF	TGCGCCAGCAGCTCCGGGACTAGCGCAACTGAGCAGTTCTTC
TRBD2	TRBJ2-7	16	TRBV27	-	CASSPCGTSGVYEQYF	TGTGCCAGCAGTCCATGCGGGACTAGCGGAGTCTACGAGCAGTACTTC
-	TRBJ1-1	12	TRBV11-3	once	CASSLGTTEAFF	TGTGCCAGCAGCTTAGGAACTACTGAAGCTTTCTTT
-	TRBJ1-4	17	TRBV10-3	-	CAISVSWRGSKGEKLFF	TGTGCCATCAGTGTCTCCTGGAGGGGGTCCAAGGGAGAAAAACTGTTTTTT
TRBD1	TRBJ1-1	15	TRBV29-1	-	CSVEADRGSGTEAFF	TGCAGCGTTGAAGCTGACAGGGGGAGCGGGACTGAAGCTTTCTTT
TRBD2	TRBJ2-3	16	TRBV7-2	-	CASSPKTSASTDTQYF	TGTGCCAGCAGCCCTAAAACTAGCGCGAGCACAGATACGCAGTATTTT
-	TRBJ2-5	15	TRBV7-9	-	CASSLWANDQETQYF	TGTGCCAGCAGCTTGTGGGCTAACGACCAAGAGACCCAGTACTTC
-	TRBJ2-7	13	TRBV6-4	-	CASSDSEAGEQYF	TGTGCCAGCAGTGACTCGGAGGCGGGGGAGCAGTACTTC
TRBD1	TRBJ2-4	13	TRBV7-8	-	CASSRDRDNIQYF	TGTGCCAGCAGCCGGGACAGGGACAACATTCAGTACTTC
-	TRBJ2-3	16	TRBV7-2	-	CASSLARGSSTDTQYF	TGTGCCAGCAGCTTAGCGAGGGGGTCTAGCACAGATACGCAGTATTTT
-	TRBJ2-7	15	TRBV6-1	-	CASSEARGDGYEQYF	TGTGCCAGCAGTGAGGCCAGGGGGGACGGCTACGAGCAGTACTTC
-	TRBJ1-3	14	TRBV30	-	CACRPGTSGNTIYF	TGTGCCTGTAGACCAGGAACTTCTGGAAACACCATATATTTT
TRBD1	TRBJ2-7	15	TRBV5-6	-	CASRFSGTGPHEQYF	TGTGCCAGCAGATTTTCCGGGACAGGGCCCCACGAGCAGTACTTC
-	TRBJ1-1	15	TRBV10-2	-	CASRTGTPMNTEAFF	TGCGCCAGTCGGACCGGGACCCCCATGAACACTGAAGCTTTCTTT
-	TRBJ1-2	22	TRBV4-2	few	CASSLNPLPKGHPESGEYGYTF	TGTGCCAGCAGCCTCAACCCGCTCCCCAAGGGACATCCCGAATCGGGCGAATATGGCTACACCTTC
TRBD1	TRBJ2-7	13	TRBV19	-	CASSPGTAYEQYF	TGTGCCAGTAGCCCTGGGACAGCCTACGAGCAGTACTTC
-	TRBJ1-5	15	TRBV5-1	-	CASSLRGKRNQPQHF	TGCGCCAGCAGCTTGCGGGGGAAGCGCAATCAGCCCCAGCATTTT
TRBD2	TRBJ2-1	17	TRBV18	-	CASSPLTSGSSYNEQFF	TGTGCCAGCTCACCCCTGACTAGCGGGAGCTCCTACAATGAGCAGTTCTTC
-	TRBJ2-5	15	TRBV5-1	-	CASSPRRRVQETQYF	TGCGCCAGCAGCCCCCGACGTCGGGTCCAAGAGACCCAGTACTTC
TRBD1	TRBJ2-7	16	TRBV30	-	CAWSIPLDRDAYEQYF	TGTGCCTGGAGCATTCCCCTGGACAGGGACGCGTACGAGCAGTACTTC
-	TRBJ1-2	14	TRBV6-5	once	CASRLRDNLPSYTF	TGTGCCAGCAGGCTCCGGGACAATCTCCCTAGCTACACCTTC
-	TRBJ2-7	15	TRBV5-4	-	CASSLGLEGTYEQYF	TGTGCCAGCAGCTTGGGGTTGGAGGGTACCTACGAGCAGTACTTC
-	TRBJ2-6	17	TRBV5-1	-	CASSLGPQGYGANVLTF	TGCGCCAGCAGCTTGGGCCCTCAGGGGTACGGGGCCAACGTCCTGACTTTC
TRBD1	TRBJ1-1	13	TRBV5-1	-	CASSKQGATEAFF	TGCGCCAGCAGCAAGCAGGGGGCCACTGAAGCTTTCTTT
-	TRBJ1-1	15	TRBV23-1	once	CASLRSNREITEAFF	TGCGCCAGCCTGCGGTCTAACAGGGAGATCACTGAAGCTTTCTTT
-	TRBJ1-5	13	TRBV28	-	CASSGGLRPAQHF	TGTGCCAGCTCTGGGGGTCTCAGGCCGGCCCAGCATTTT
-	TRBJ1-1	12	TRBV19	-	CASSRNDTEAFF	TGTGCCAGTAGCCGTAATGACACTGAAGCTTTCTTT
TRBD1	TRBJ2-7	14	TRBV5-4	-	CASSFRDRDHEQYF	TGTGCCAGCAGCTTCCGGGACAGGGACCACGAGCAGTACTTC
-	TRBJ2-5	16	TRBV28	-	CASSTQLWRTQETQYF	TGTGCCAGCAGTACACAACTGTGGCGGACCCAAGAGACCCAGTACTTC